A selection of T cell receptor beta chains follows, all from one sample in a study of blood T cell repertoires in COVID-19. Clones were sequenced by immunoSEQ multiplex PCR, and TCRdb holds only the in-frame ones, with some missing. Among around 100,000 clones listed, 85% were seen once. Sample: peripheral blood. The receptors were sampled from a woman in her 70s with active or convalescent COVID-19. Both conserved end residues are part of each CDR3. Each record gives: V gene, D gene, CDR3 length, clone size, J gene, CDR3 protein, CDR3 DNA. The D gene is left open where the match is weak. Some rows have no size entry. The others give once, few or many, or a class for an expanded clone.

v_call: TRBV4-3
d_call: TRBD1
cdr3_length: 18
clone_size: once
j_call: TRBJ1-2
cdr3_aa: CASSQDQTDRGSINGYTF
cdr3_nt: TGCGCCAGCAGCCAAGACCAGACGGACAGGGGGAGTATAAATGGCTACACCTTC

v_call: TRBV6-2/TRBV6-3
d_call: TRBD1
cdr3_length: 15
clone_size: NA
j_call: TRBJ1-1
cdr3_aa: CASSTRTGGYTEAFF
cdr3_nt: TGTGCCAGCAGTACGAGGACAGGGGGCTACACTGAAGCTTTCTTT

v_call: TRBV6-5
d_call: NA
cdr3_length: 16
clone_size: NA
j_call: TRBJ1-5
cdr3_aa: CASSYPIEGGDQPQHF
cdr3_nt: TGTGCCAGCAGTTACCCCATCGAGGGAGGAGATCAGCCCCAGCATTTT

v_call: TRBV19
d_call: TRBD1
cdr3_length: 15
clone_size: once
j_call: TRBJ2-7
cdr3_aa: CASSSRAQGVNEQYF
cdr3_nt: TGTGCCAGTAGTAGCCGGGCCCAGGGGGTCAACGAGCAGTACTTC

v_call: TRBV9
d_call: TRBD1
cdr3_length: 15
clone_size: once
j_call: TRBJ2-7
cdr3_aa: CASSPHSGQAGEQYF
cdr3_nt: TGTGCCAGCAGCCCCCACTCTGGACAGGCCGGCGAGCAGTACTTC

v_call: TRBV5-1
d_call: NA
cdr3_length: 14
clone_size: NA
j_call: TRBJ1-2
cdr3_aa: CASSLADTNYGYTF
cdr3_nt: TGCGCCAGCAGCTTGGCAGACACTAACTATGGCTACACCTTC

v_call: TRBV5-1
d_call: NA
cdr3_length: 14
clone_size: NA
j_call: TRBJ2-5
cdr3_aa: CASSARTVQETQYF
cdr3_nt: TGCGCCAGCAGCGCGAGGACAGTTCAAGAGACCCAGTACTTC

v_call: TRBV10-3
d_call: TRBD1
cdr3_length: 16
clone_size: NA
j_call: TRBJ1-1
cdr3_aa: CAISESGRQGGTEAFF
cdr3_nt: TGTGCCATCAGTGAAAGTGGGAGACAGGGGGGCACTGAAGCTTTCTTT

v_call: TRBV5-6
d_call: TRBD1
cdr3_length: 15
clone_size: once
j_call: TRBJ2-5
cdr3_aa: CASSRQGALVETQYF
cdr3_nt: TGTGCCAGCAGCCGACAGGGGGCCCTCGTGGAGACCCAGTACTTC

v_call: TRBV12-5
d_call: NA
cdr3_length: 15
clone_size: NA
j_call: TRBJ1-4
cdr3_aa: CASSKTAFLNEKLFF
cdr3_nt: TGTGCTAGTTCTAAAACAGCTTTCCTAAATGAAAAACTGTTTTTT

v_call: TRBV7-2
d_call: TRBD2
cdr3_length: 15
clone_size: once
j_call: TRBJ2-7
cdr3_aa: CASSLRTSGAYEQYF
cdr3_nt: TGTGCCAGCAGCTTGAGGACTAGCGGGGCCTACGAGCAGTACTTC

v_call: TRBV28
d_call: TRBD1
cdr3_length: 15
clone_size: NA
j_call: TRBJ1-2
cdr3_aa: CASSSTRTGLLGYTF
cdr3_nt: TGTGCCAGCAGTTCTACTAGGACAGGGCTACTGGGCTACACCTTC

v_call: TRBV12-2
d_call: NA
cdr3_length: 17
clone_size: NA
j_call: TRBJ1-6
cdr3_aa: CASRLGGTDRVVSPLHF
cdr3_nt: TGTGCAAGTCGCTTAGGGGGAACTGACAGGGTAGTATCACCCCTCCACTTT

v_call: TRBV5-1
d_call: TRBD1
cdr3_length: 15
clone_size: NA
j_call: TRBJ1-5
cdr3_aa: CASSPTGGAIQPQHF
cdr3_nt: TGCGCCAGCAGCCCTACAGGGGGAGCAATTCAGCCCCAGCATTTT

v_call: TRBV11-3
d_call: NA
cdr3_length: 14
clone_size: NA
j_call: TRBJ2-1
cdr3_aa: CASSLEQTRNEQFF
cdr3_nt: TGTGCCAGCAGCTTAGAACAGACTAGGAATGAGCAGTTCTTC

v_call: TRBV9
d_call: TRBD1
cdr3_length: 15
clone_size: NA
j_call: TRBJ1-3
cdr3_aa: CASSSDRSSGNTIYF
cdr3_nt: TGTGCCAGCAGTTCGGACAGGAGTTCTGGAAACACCATATATTTT

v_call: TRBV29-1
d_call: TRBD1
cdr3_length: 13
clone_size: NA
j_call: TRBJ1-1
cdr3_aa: CSVTPGQGVRAFF
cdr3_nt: TGCAGCGTAACCCCGGGACAGGGGGTTAGAGCTTTCTTT

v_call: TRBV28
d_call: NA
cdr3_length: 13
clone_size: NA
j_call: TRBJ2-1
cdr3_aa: CATIAASYNEQFF
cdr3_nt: TGTGCCACGATAGCGGCCTCCTACAATGAGCAGTTCTTC

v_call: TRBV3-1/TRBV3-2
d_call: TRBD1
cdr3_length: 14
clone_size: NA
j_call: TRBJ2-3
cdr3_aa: CASSQPKGANTQYF
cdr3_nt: TGTGCCAGCAGCCAACCCAAGGGGGCGAATACGCAGTATTTT

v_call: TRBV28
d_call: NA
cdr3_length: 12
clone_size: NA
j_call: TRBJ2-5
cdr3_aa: CASSLSTETQYF
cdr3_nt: TGTGCCAGCAGTTTAAGTACTGAGACCCAGTACTTC

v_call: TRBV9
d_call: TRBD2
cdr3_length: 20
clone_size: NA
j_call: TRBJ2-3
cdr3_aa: CASSGPGTSGGALSTDTQYF
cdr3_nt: TGTGCCAGCAGCGGGCCGGGGACTAGCGGGGGGGCCCTTAGCACAGATACGCAGTATTTT

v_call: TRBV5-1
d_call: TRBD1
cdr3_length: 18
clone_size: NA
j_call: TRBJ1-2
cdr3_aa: CASLSIPGDRGRLDGYTF
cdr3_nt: TGCGCCAGCCTTTCGATACCGGGGGACAGGGGGCGACTGGATGGCTACACCTTC

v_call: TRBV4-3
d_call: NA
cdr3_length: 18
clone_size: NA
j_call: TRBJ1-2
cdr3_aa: CASSQEGSSDTSATGYTF
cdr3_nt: TGCGCCAGCAGCCAAGAGGGGTCCTCGGACACATCGGCGACCGGCTACACCTTC

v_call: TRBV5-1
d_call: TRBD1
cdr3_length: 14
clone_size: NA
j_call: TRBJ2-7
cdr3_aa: CASSRGTGGNEQYF
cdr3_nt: TGCGCCAGCAGCCGCGGGACAGGGGGAAACGAGCAGTACTTC

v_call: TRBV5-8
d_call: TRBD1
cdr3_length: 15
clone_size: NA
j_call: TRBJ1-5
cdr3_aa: CASSETTGGGQPQHF
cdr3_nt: TGTGCCAGCAGCGAGACGACAGGGGGAGGCCAGCCCCAGCATTTT

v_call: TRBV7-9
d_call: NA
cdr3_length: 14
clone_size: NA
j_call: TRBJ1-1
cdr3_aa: CASSLGQSTYEAFF
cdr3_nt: TGTGCCAGCAGCCTTGGGCAGAGCACCTATGAAGCTTTCTTT

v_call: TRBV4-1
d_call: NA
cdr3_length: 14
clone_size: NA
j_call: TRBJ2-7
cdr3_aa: CASSHPKGVHEQYF
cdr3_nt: TGCGCCAGCAGCCATCCCAAGGGAGTCCACGAGCAGTACTTC

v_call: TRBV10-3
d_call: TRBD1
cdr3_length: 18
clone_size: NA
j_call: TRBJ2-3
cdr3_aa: CAISESKDRGVSTDTQYF
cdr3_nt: TGTGCCATCAGTGAGTCGAAGGACAGGGGTGTAAGCACAGATACGCAGTATTTT

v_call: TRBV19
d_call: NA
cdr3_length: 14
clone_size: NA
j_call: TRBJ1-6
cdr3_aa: CASRGPGYNSALHF
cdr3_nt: TGTGCCAGTAGGGGTCCAGGGTATAATTCAGCCCTCCACTTT

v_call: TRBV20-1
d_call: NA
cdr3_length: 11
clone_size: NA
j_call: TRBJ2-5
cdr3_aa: CSAGDQETQYF
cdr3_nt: TGCAGTGCAGGGGACCAAGAGACCCAGTACTTC

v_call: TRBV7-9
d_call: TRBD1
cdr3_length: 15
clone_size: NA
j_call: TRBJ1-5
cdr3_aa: CASSLEGRGPQPQHF
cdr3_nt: TGTGCCAGCAGCTTAGAGGGCAGGGGGCCGCAGCCCCAGCATTTT

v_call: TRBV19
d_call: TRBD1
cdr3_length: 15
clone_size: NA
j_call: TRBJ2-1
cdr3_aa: CASSIDRGFYNEQFF
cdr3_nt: TGTGCCAGTAGTATCGACAGGGGTTTTTACAATGAGCAGTTCTTC

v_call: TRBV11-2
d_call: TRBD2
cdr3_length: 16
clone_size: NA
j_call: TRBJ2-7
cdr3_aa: CASLRLLAGGLYEQYF
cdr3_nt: TGTGCCAGCCTAAGACTTCTAGCGGGAGGGCTGTACGAGCAGTACTTC

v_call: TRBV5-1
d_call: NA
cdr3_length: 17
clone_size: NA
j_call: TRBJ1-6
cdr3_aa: CASSLAAGPSYNSPLHF
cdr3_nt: TGCGCCAGCAGCTTGGCCGCAGGCCCTTCTTATAATTCACCCCTCCACTTT

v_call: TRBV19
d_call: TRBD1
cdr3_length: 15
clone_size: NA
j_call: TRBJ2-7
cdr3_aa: CASSSTGGGSYEQYF
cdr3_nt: TGTGCCAGTAGTTCCACAGGGGGCGGGAGCTACGAGCAGTACTTC

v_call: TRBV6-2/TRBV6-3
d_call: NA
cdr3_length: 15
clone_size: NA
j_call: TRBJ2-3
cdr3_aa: CASSFSDSFQDTQYF
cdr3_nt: TGTGCCAGCAGTTTCTCGGACAGTTTTCAAGATACGCAGTATTTT

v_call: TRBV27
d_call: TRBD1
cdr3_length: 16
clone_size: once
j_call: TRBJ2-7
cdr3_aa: CASSLGLPTGGYEQYF
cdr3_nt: TGTGCCAGCAGTTTGGGGCTCCCGACAGGGGGATACGAGCAGTACTTC

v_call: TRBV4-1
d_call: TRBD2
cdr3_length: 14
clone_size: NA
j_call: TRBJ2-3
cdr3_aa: CASSQEWTSGVWYF
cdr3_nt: TGCGCCAGCAGCCAAGAATGGACTAGCGGAGTTTGGTATTTT

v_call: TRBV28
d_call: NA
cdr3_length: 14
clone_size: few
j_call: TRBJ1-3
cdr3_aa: CASSLRTRGNTIYF
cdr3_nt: TGTGCCAGCAGTCTCCGGACACGTGGAAACACCATATATTTT

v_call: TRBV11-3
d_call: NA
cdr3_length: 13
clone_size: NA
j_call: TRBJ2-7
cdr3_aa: CASSLDFRSEQYF
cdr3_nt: TGTGCCAGCAGCTTAGATTTCCGTAGCGAGCAGTACTTC

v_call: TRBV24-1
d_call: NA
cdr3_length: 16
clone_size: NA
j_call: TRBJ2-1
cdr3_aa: CATSDLRGSSYNEQFF
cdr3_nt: TGTGCCACCAGTGATTTAAGAGGTAGCTCCTACAATGAGCAGTTCTTC

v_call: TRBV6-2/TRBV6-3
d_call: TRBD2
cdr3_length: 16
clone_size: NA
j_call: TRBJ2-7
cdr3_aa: CASSYPGLAGSYEQYF
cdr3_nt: TGTGCCAGCAGTTACCCCGGACTAGCGGGAAGTTACGAGCAGTACTTC

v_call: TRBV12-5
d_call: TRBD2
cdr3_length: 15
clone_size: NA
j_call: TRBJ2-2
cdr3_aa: CASGLSAGGLGELFF
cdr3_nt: TGTGCTAGTGGTTTATCAGCGGGAGGTTTGGGGGAGCTGTTTTTT

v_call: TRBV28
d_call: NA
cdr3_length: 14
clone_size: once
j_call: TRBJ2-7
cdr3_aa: CASLRLGGGHEQYF
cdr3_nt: TGTGCCAGCCTTAGGCTGGGGGGGGGCCACGAGCAGTACTTC

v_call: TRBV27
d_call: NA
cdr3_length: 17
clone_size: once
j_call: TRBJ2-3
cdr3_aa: CASSFQLKAGRTDTQYF
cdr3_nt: TGTGCCAGCAGTTTCCAATTAAAGGCGGGACGGACAGATACGCAGTATTTT

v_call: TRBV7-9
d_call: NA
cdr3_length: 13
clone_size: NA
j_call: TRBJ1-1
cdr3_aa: CASSLSGNTEAFF
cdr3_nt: TGTGCCAGCAGCTTATCCGGTAACACTGAAGCTTTCTTT

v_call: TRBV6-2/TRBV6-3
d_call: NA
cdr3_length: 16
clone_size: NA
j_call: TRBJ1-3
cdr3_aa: CASSFDPPGSGNTIYF
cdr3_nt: TGTGCCAGCAGTTTCGATCCGCCCGGCTCTGGAAACACCATATATTTT

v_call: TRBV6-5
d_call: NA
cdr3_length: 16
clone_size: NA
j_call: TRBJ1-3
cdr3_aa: CASSYSNSFSGNTIYF
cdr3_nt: TGTGCCAGCAGTTACTCTAACAGCTTTTCTGGAAACACCATATATTTT

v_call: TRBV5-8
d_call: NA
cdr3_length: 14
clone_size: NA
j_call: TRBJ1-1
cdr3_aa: CASSLKRRGREAFF
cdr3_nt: TGTGCCAGCAGCTTGAAGAGGCGCGGGAGGGAAGCTTTCTTT

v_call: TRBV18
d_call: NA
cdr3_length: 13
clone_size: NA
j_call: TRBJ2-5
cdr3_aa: CASSQDRQETQYF
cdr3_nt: TGTGCCAGCTCACAGGACAGACAAGAGACCCAGTACTTC

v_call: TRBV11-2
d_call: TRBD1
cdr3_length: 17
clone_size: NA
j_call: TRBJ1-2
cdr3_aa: CASSLVQGARTNYGYTF
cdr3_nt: TGTGCCAGCAGCTTAGTACAGGGGGCTCGGACCAACTATGGCTACACCTTC

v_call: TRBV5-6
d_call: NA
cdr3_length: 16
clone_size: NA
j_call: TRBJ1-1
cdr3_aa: CASSLVVAGGNTEAFF
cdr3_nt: TGTGCCAGCAGCTTGGTTGTGGCGGGAGGGAACACTGAAGCTTTCTTT

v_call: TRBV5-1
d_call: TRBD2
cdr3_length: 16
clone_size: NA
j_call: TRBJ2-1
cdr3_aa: CASSQRSSGSGDEQFF
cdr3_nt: TGCGCCAGCAGCCAAAGGTCTAGCGGGAGTGGCGATGAGCAGTTCTTC